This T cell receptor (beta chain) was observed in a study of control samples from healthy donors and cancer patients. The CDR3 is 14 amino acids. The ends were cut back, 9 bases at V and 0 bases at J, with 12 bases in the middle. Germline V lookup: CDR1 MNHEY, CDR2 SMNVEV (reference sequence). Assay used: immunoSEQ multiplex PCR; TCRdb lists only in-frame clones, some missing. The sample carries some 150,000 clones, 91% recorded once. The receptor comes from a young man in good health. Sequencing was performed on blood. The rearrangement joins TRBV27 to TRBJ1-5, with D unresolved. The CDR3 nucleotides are TGTGCCAGTGGGAAACGCAATAGCAATCAGCCCCAGCATTTT. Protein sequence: CASGKRNSNQPQHF.